A selection of T cell receptor beta chains follows, all from one sample in a study of blood T cell repertoires in COVID-19. This table comes from immunoSEQ multiplex PCR, and its TCRdb copy is limited to in-frame clones, with some not included. The data show roughly 250,000 clones, about 90% seen once. Sequences were obtained from PBMCs or T cells enriched from blood (not recorded which). The receptor set was obtained from a woman aged 25 to 39 with acute COVID-19. The CDR3 runs from the conserved cysteine through the conserved F or W. D genes are given only for firm matches. Size tells how often a clone was seen (once, few, many) or the class of an expanded clone, and some rows leave it out.

TRBJ2-1 | - | - | TRBV10-3 | TGTGCCATCAGTGAGCTCAATGAGCAGTTCTTC | CAISELNEQFF
TRBJ1-2 | - | - | TRBV13 | TGTGCCAGCAGCTTAGAGGGGGGGCACTATGGCTACACCTTC | CASSLEGGHYGYTF
TRBJ1-5 | - | - | TRBV7-2 | TGTGCCAGCAGCTTATGGGGGGAGGGTTATCAGCCCCAGCATTTT | CASSLWGEGYQPQHF
TRBJ2-5 | - | TRBD2 | TRBV5-8 | TGTGCCAGCAGCTTGAGTAGCGGGAGGGCCCCCTCCCAAGAGACCCAGTACTTC | CASSLSSGRAPSQETQYF
TRBJ1-2 | - | - | TRBV5-6 | TGTGCCAGCAGCTTGGAGGCAGACTCCTATGGCTACACCTTC | CASSLEADSYGYTF
TRBJ2-7 | - | - | TRBV21-1 | TGTGCCAGCAGCAAACTTTACGTGGGCCCAAAGTCTTCCTCCTACGAGCAGTACTTC | CASSKLYVGPKSSSYEQYF
TRBJ2-5 | - | TRBD2 | TRBV5-4 | TGTGCCAGCAGCTTTGGCACTAGCGGGAGTTGGGAGACCCAGTACTTC | CASSFGTSGSWETQYF
TRBJ2-7 | - | TRBD2 | TRBV27 | TGTGCCAGCGGGACGACTAGCGGGAGACGCGAGCAGTACTTC | CASGTTSGRREQYF
TRBJ2-3 | - | TRBD2 | TRBV7-9 | TGTGCCAGCAGCCCAGCTACCCTCTCGCGGGGGGGCAATTCGCAGTATTTT | CASSPATLSRGGNSQYF
TRBJ1-2 | once | - | TRBV5-4 | TGTGCCAGCAGCTTGGGACAGGCGGTCTATGGCTACACCTTC | CASSLGQAVYGYTF
TRBJ2-4 | - | TRBD1 | TRBV4-3 | TGCGCCAGCAGCCAAGGTTGGACAGGGGGAAACATTCAGTACTTC | CASSQGWTGGNIQYF
TRBJ2-2 | - | - | TRBV5-5 | TGTGCCAGCAGCTTGGTCGGGACCGGGGAGCTGTTTTTT | CASSLVGTGELFF
TRBJ1-6 | - | TRBD1 | TRBV27 | TGTGCCAGCAGGGGGACAGCCTCTAATTCACCCCTCCACTTT | CASRGTASNSPLHF
TRBJ2-3 | - | TRBD1 | TRBV2 | TGTGCCAGCAGTGATCCGGGACAGGGGAGGGGGCCAGATACGCAGTATTTT | CASSDPGQGRGPDTQYF
TRBJ1-1 | - | TRBD1 | TRBV13 | TGTGCCAGCAGCTACAGGGGACATAACACTGAAGCTTTCTTT | CASSYRGHNTEAFF
TRBJ2-5 | - | TRBD2 | TRBV3-1/TRBV3-2 | TGTGCCAGCAGCCAAGATCAGCGGGAGGACTTGGTAGAGACCCAGTACTTC | CASSQDQREDLVETQYF
TRBJ1-6 | - | - | TRBV11-2 | TGTGCCAGCAGCTTAAGTTCGGGTGTGGATTCACCCCTCCACTTT | CASSLSSGVDSPLHF
TRBJ1-2 | - | TRBD1 | TRBV18 | TGTGCCAGCTCACTAGGGACAGGCGGGGGCTACACCTTC | CASSLGTGGGYTF
TRBJ2-1 | - | TRBD2 | TRBV9 | TGTGCCAGCAGCGCGAGACTAGCGGAGAGCTACAATGAGCAGTTCTTC | CASSARLAESYNEQFF
TRBJ2-7 | - | TRBD1 | TRBV6-1 | TGTGCCAGCAGTGAAGGGCCAGACTACCGGGACAGCTCCTACGAGCAGTACTTC | CASSEGPDYRDSSYEQYF
TRBJ2-5 | once | - | TRBV12-3/TRBV12-4 | TGTGCCAGCGGAGCGGGTACGAGGGAGACCCAGTACTTC | CASGAGTRETQYF
TRBJ2-7 | - | TRBD1 | TRBV4-3 | TGCGCCAGCAGCCAGACCGACAGGGCCAACTACGAGCAGTACTTC | CASSQTDRANYEQYF
TRBJ2-5 | - | - | TRBV27 | TGTGCCAGCAGTTTATCAATGGGGCCCCTGGAGACCCAGTACTTC | CASSLSMGPLETQYF
TRBJ1-2 | - | TRBD1 | TRBV10-3 | TGTGCCATCCTAGGACAGGGTGGCTATGGCTACACCTTC | CAILGQGGYGYTF
TRBJ2-2 | - | - | TRBV10-3 | TGTGCCATTCCGACAACGGCCACCGGGGAGCTGTTTTTT | CAIPTTATGELFF
TRBJ1-4 | - | - | TRBV5-1 | TGCGCCAGCAGCCCTCTAGGGGCCCGTAATGAAAAACTGTTTTTT | CASSPLGARNEKLFF
TRBJ2-7 | once | - | TRBV27 | TGTGCCAGCAGTTTATCAGGGGGAAGCTCCTACGAGCAGTACTTC | CASSLSGGSSYEQYF
TRBJ1-2 | - | - | TRBV18 | TGTGCCAGCTCACCGAATCCACAGTCTTCTAACTATGGCTACACCTTC | CASSPNPQSSNYGYTF
TRBJ1-1 | - | - | TRBV18 | TGTGCCAGCTCAGCCAGTCTGAACACTGAAGCTTTCTTT | CASSASLNTEAFF
TRBJ2-7 | - | TRBD1 | TRBV7-9 | TGTGCCAGCAGCTTAAACGGGGGGACAGGGATCGAGCAGTACTTC | CASSLNGGTGIEQYF
TRBJ2-3 | - | - | TRBV5-6 | TGTGCCAGCAGCTTCGGACAGGGAGGGACAGATACGCAGTATTTT | CASSFGQGGTDTQYF
TRBJ1-4 | - | - | TRBV6-5 | TGTGCCAGCAGTTACAAGTCCAGGGATGGGGAAAAACTGTTTTTT | CASSYKSRDGEKLFF
TRBJ2-4 | - | TRBD2 | TRBV7-2 | TGTGCCAGCAGCGTTAGCGGGAGTTTGTCAAACATTCAGTACTTC | CASSVSGSLSNIQYF
TRBJ2-5 | - | TRBD1 | TRBV2 | TGTGCCAGCAATAGACAGGGCCAAGAGACCCAGTACTTC | CASNRQGQETQYF
TRBJ2-1 | - | - | TRBV27 | TGTGCCAGCAGAGGAGGGGGCCACTACAATGAGCAGTTCTTC | CASRGGGHYNEQFF
TRBJ2-4 | - | TRBD1 | TRBV2 | TGTGCCAGCAGTGTACAGGGGGCGGAAAACATTCAGTACTTC | CASSVQGAENIQYF
TRBJ1-2 | - | - | TRBV7-9 | TGTGCCAGCAGCTCCCTCCCGCAGGGGTCAGTGGGCTACACCTTC | CASSSLPQGSVGYTF
TRBJ2-1 | - | TRBD2 | TRBV10-1 | TGCGCCAGCAGCCTAGGGACTAGCGGGGGTTACAATGAGCAGTTCTTC | CASSLGTSGGYNEQFF
TRBJ2-7 | - | - | TRBV7-9 | TGTGCCAGCAGCGGCGTGGGGCGATACGAGCAGTACTTC | CASSGVGRYEQYF
TRBJ2-5 | - | TRBD1 | TRBV5-1 | TGCGCCAGCAGCGTCCGGACAGGGAAGGTTTGGCAAGAGACCCAGTACTTC | CASSVRTGKVWQETQYF
TRBJ2-3 | - | TRBD1 | TRBV28 | TGTGCCAGCACCCAGGACAGGGCCCTCTCGCCGGGCACAGATACGCAGTATTTT | CASTQDRALSPGTDTQYF
TRBJ1-5 | - | - | TRBV6-2/TRBV6-3 | TGTGCCAGCAGTTATGGGGCAGCCTTTTATCAGCCCCAGCATTTT | CASSYGAAFYQPQHF
TRBJ2-2 | - | - | TRBV15 | TGTGCCACCAGCAGAGCCGGTGGAGCGAACACCGGGGAGCTGTTTTTT | CATSRAGGANTGELFF
TRBJ1-6 | once | - | TRBV25-1 | TGTGCCAGCAGTGAAGTAGGAGGGGAGTCACCCCTCCACTTT | CASSEVGGESPLHF
TRBJ1-1 | - | - | TRBV28 | TGTGCCAGCAGTCCCAATGAGGGCAGAAACACTGAAGCTTTCTTT | CASSPNEGRNTEAFF
TRBJ2-7 | - | - | TRBV7-2 | TGTGCCAGCAGCTTTCTCCGCTACGAGCAGTACTTC | CASSFLRYEQYF
TRBJ1-2 | - | TRBD1 | TRBV20-1 | TGCAGTGCTAGTGCAGGGGGAGATGGCTACACCTTC | CSASAGGDGYTF
TRBJ2-1 | - | - | TRBV19 | TGTGCCAGTAGCGGACAGCCCTCCTACAATGAGCAGTTCTTC | CASSGQPSYNEQFF
TRBJ2-7 | - | TRBD2 | TRBV19 | TGTGCCAGTAGGGGGACTAGCGGAGCCTACGAGCAGTACTTC | CASRGTSGAYEQYF
TRBJ2-2 | - | TRBD2 | TRBV2 | TGTGCCAGCACCGGGACTAGCGGGAGCACCGGGGAGCTGTTTTTT | CASTGTSGSTGELFF
TRBJ1-4 | - | TRBD1 | TRBV10-3 | TGTGCCATCAGTGAGGACAGGGGGCGGAATGAAAAACTGTTTTTT | CAISEDRGRNEKLFF
TRBJ2-7 | - | - | TRBV7-9 | TGTGCCAGCAGCTTTTCGGGGGTAATGTACGAGCAGTACTTC | CASSFSGVMYEQYF
TRBJ1-5 | - | TRBD1 | TRBV30 | TGTGCCTGGAGCGCCCGACAGGGCGGGAATCAGCCCCAGCATTTT | CAWSARQGGNQPQHF
TRBJ1-2 | - | - | TRBV28 | TGTGCCAGCAGTCTCGGACTGAACTATGGCTACACCTTC | CASSLGLNYGYTF
TRBJ1-6 | - | - | TRBV5-1 | TGCGCCAGCAGCTTACAGGGATATAATTCACCCCTCCACTTT | CASSLQGYNSPLHF
TRBJ2-5 | - | TRBD1 | TRBV9 | TGTGCCAGCAGCCCCACCTCGACAGGGTTTCTTGAGACCCAGTACTTC | CASSPTSTGFLETQYF
TRBJ2-7 | - | - | TRBV28 | TGTGCCAGCAGTTTACCCTCTGTAGCCTCCGGGCAGTACTTC | CASSLPSVASGQYF
TRBJ2-1 | - | - | TRBV24-1 | TGTGCCACCAGTGATAGCTCCAATGAGCAGTTCTTC | CATSDSSNEQFF
TRBJ1-1 | - | TRBD1 | TRBV6-2/TRBV6-3 | TGTGCCAGCAGTACCTCCCCGACAGGGCAAGCTTTCTTT | CASSTSPTGQAFF
TRBJ2-3 | - | TRBD2 | TRBV19 | TGTGCCAGTACCAAAGACACTAGCGGGAGTGGGTCGGATACGCAGTATTTT | CASTKDTSGSGSDTQYF